These 23 T cell receptor beta chains were all obtained from the same sample, sequenced in a study of neurological immune-mediated disorders. TCRdb redid the calling of the 5' RACE reads with MiXCR, one entry per CDR3 protein. Here the sample spans tens of thousands of distinct CDR3 sequences, 4% to 6% being singletons. Sample: PBMCs. These receptors came from a man between 18 and 35 years old with multiple sclerosis.

This clonotype showed up many times. The V call is TRBV20-1, the J call TRBJ2-1; TRBD2 agrees at 9 bases. The CDR3 spans 15 residues. After removal of 0 bases from V and 3 bases from J, the junction contained 3 bases not matched to a gene. Germline V gene lookup returns CDR1 DFQATT and CDR2 SNEGSKA (reference sequence). The CDR3 reads CSARDPSGNYNEQFF. The CDR3 DNA reads TGCAGTGCTAGAGATCCTAGCGGGAACTACAATGAGCAGTTCTTC.

This clonotype has a count of ten or more. The rearrangement links TRBV7-6 to TRBJ2-1; D not certain. Germline V gene data show CDR1 as SGHVS and CDR2 as FNYEAQ. V lost 6 bases to trimming and J lost 5 bases, with 8 bases between them. CDR3 length: 12 amino acids. CDR3 DNA sequence: TGTGCCAGCAGTCCCTTGAACAATGAGCAGTTCTTC. Its translation is CASSPLNNEQFF.

This clonotype was found many times. The V and J genes are TRBV20-1 and TRBJ2-2; 11 bases map to TRBD2. The CDR3 sequence is 17 residues long. J lost 1 base, V lost 0 bases, and 4 bases had no gene match. CDR1 is DFQATT, CDR2 SNEGSKA, per germline (reference sequence). The CDR3 DNA reads as TGCAGTGCTAGAGATCTCCTAGCGGGGGGGAACACCGGGGAGCTGTTTTTT. Translation: CSARDLLAGGNTGELFF.

This clonotype has at least ten counts. The chain is built from TRBV20-1 and TRBJ2-7, with TRBD1 identical over 8 bases. The CDR3 runs 13 residues. Germline loops: CDR1 DFQATT, CDR2 SNEGSKA (reference sequence). The V and J ends lost 3 bases and 2 bases, in that order; junction bases with no gene match: 3. DNA of the CDR3: TGCAGTGCTAGGACACAGGGGGCCTACGAGCAGTACTTC. Translating it yields CSARTQGAYEQYF.

This clonotype appeared many times. This rearrangement joins TRBV28 to TRBJ2-1; D possibly corresponds to TRBD1 (6 bases). The V end was cut by 6 bases, the J end by 5 bases, with 8 bases between. The CDR3 has 12 amino acids. Germline CDR1 and CDR2: MDHEN and SYDVKM. The CDR3 sequence: CASRTGDNEQFF. In nucleotides, the CDR3 is TGTGCCAGCAGGACAGGAGACAATGAGCAGTTCTTC.

Ten or more counts support this clonotype. The CDR3 sequence is CASSLAKGSRNTEAFF. CDR3 nucleotide sequence: TGCGCCAGCAGCTTGGCGAAGGGTAGTAGGAACACTGAAGCTTTCTTT. V is TRBV5-1 and J is TRBJ1-1, with no clear D. The CDR3 is 16 residues long. Germline V gene sequence: CDR1 SGHRS, CDR2 YFSETQ. V lost 0 bases and J lost 1, with 13 bases in between.

V usage is TRBV7-3 and J usage is TRBJ2-6; 11 bases fit TRBD2. With V trimmed by 5 bases and J by 1 base, 7 bases remained unmatched. Germline V gene sequence: CDR1 SGHTA, CDR2 FQGTGA. The CDR3 has 18 residues. CDR3 in DNA: TGTGCCAGCAGCCCCAGACTAGCGGGGTCTTCTGGGGCCAACGTCCTGACTTTC. Protein product: CASSPRLAGSSGANVLTF.

This clonotype was observed a handful of times. The chain is built from TRBV6-6 and TRBJ1-4, with TRBD1 matching 7 bases. The germline V gene encodes CDR1 MNHNY and CDR2 SVGAGI (reference sequence). V dropped 7 bases and J dropped 7; count of bases not matched to a gene: 9. The CDR3 spans 14 residues. As DNA, the CDR3 is TGTGCCAGCATTGCCGACAGGGCTGGTGAAAAACTGTTTTTT. Translation gives CASIADRAGEKLFF.

This clonotype was observed at least ten times. The V and J genes are TRBV15 and TRBJ2-5, with 10 nucleotides matching TRBD2. The germline gives CDR1 LNHNV, CDR2 YYDKDF (reference sequence). The J segment lost 6 bases and the V segment lost 0 bases, leaving 4 bases of the junction unmatched. The CDR3 consists of 15 residues. CDR3 coding DNA: TGTGCCACCAGCAGAGATCTAGCGGGAGTTAAGACCCAGTACTTC. Translating it yields CATSRDLAGVKTQYF.

This clonotype has ten or more counts. The chain links TRBV11-2 to TRBJ1-6; TRBD1 matches at 9 bases. Germline V gene lookup returns CDR1 SGHAT and CDR2 FQNNGV. CDR3 length: 14 amino acids. J lost 12 bases, V lost 5 bases, and 8 bases had no gene match. Here the CDR3 DNA reads TGTGCCAGCAGCGCACGACAGGGGGTATTACCCCTCCACTTT. It is translated as CASSARQGVLPLHF.

This clonotype was observed at least ten times. The genes are TRBV3-1 and TRBJ1-1, with D unclear. The CDR3 is 13 amino acids. Deletions cut 1 base from V and 5 bases from J, with 8 bases between. Germline V gene lookup returns CDR1 LGHDT and CDR2 YNNKEL (reference sequence). For the CDR3, the DNA is TGTGCCAGCAGCCAAGTGGCCAGAACTGAAGCTTTCTTT. It encodes CASSQVARTEAFF.

This clonotype was detected a few times. The chain has TRBV7-8 and TRBJ2-1; D is uncertain. Trimming stripped 6 bases from V and 10 bases from J, with 10 bases between. Germline V CDR1 and CDR2: SGHVS, FQNEAQ. CDR3 size: 11 residues. CDR3 sequence (DNA): TGTGCCAGCAGAACACACTCAGAGCAGTTCTTC. Residues: CASRTHSEQFF.

This clonotype was counted at least ten times. The rearrangement joins TRBV6-6 to TRBJ2-1; D remains unclear. V lost 2 bases and J 4 bases, leaving 3 bases between the germline ends. The CDR3 loop spans 12 amino acids. Germline-derived CDR1 and CDR2 are MNHNY and SVGAGI (reference sequence). CDR3 sequence: CASSYSYNEQFF. Here the CDR3 DNA reads TGTGCCAGCAGTTACAGTTACAATGAGCAGTTCTTC.

Note on this clonotype: The junction departs from the called germline gene at one end, perhaps through a read error. The chain carries TRBV7-3 and TRBJ1-6; the D is unclear. Germline V gives CDR1 SGHTA, CDR2 FQGTGA. The CDR3 is 13 residues long. The CDR3 is CASSQLYNSPLNF. CDR3 sequence (DNA): TGTGCCAGCAGCCAGCTATATAATTCACCCCTCAACTTT.

This clonotype was counted ten times or more. The V gene is TRBV10-3, the J gene TRBJ2-1, with D unresolved. The V end lost 2 bases, the J end lost 3 bases, and 11 bases lay between the germline ends. The CDR3 contains 15 residues. Germline CDR1 reads ENHRY; CDR2 reads SYGVKD. As DNA, the CDR3 is TGTGCCATCAGTGAGCAACTATCGGGCTACAATGAGCAGTTCTTC. Amino acid sequence: CAISEQLSGYNEQFF.

In this sample, this clonotype turned up many times. This sequence joins TRBV7-8 and TRBJ2-1; possibly TRBD2 for D (5 bases). Germline CDR1 reads SGHVS; CDR2 reads FQNEAQ. The CDR3 is 16 amino acids. V was shortened by 5 bases and J by 0 bases, with 14 bases between the two germline ends. In DNA form, the CDR3 reads TGTGCCAGCAGCCCTGCCGGGGATTCCTCCTACAATGAGCAGTTCTTC. It codes for CASSPAGDSSYNEQFF.

This clonotype occurred many times. DNA for the CDR3: TGTGCCACCAGCAGCGGGGGGTGGGACACCGGGGAGCTGTTTTTT. It encodes CATSSGGWDTGELFF. The chain employs TRBV15 and TRBJ2-2, with TRBD2 identical over 7 bases. The CDR3 is 15 amino acids. J gave up 3 bases and V 3 bases, and 4 bases lay outside the gene matches. The V gene's germline CDR1 is LNHNV and CDR2 YYDKDF (reference sequence).

This clonotype showed up many times. Here the CDR3 reads CASSYGTGAYEQYF. The CDR3 region has the DNA TGTGCCAGCAGTTACGGGACAGGAGCCTACGAGCAGTACTTC. This sequence joins TRBV12-3 or TRBV12-4 and TRBJ2-7, with 8 bases aligning to TRBD1. The ends lost 4 bases at V and 2 bases at J; junction bases unmatched: 4. The CDR3 sequence is 14 residues long.

Ten or more counts support this clonotype. This chain connects TRBV27 to TRBJ2-7; TRBD2 is a possible D gene (6 bases). The V end was cut by 2 bases, the J end by 5 bases, with 19 bases between. This CDR3 has 16 residues. CDR1 MNHEY and CDR2 SMNVEV come from the germline V gene (reference sequence). The CDR3 is CASSLGASAFRNEQYF. For the CDR3, the DNA is TGTGCCAGCAGTTTAGGGGCTAGCGCCTTTAGAAACGAGCAGTACTTC.

This clonotype was detected a few times. At one of its ends the junction is not consistent with the germline gene, which may arise from a read error. The chain uses TRBV3-1 and TRBJ1-6, with D maybe TRBD1 (6 bases). The CDR3 covers 14 residues. Germline CDR1 is LGHDT and CDR2 is YNNKEL (reference sequence). Here the CDR3 DNA reads TGTGCCAGCAGCCTTGGACAGTATAATTCACCCCTCAACTTT. Its protein product is CASSLGQYNSPLNF.

Ten or more counts support this clonotype. The rearrangement joins TRBV20-1 to TRBJ2-1; D may be TRBD1 or TRBD2 (6 bases each). Germline CDR1 is DFQATT and CDR2 is SNEGSKA (reference sequence). Trimming shortened V by 1 base and J by 4 bases, and 14 bases separated the two germline ends. The CDR3 covers 15 residues. CDR3 bases: TGCAGTGCTAGAGGCGCCGGGGGCCTATACAATGAGCAGTTCTTC. Translated: CSARGAGGLYNEQFF.

The chain employs TRBV30 and TRBJ1-3, with D unclear. Germline V gene lookup returns CDR1 GTSNPN and CDR2 SVGIG (reference sequence). CDR3 length: 12 amino acids. Trimming cost V 0 bases and J 4 bases, with 4 bases left between them. Here the CDR3 reads CAWSVGGNTIYF. The DNA of the CDR3 is TGTGCCTGGAGTGTCGGGGGAAACACCATATATTTT. Combining the CDR3 with reference TRBV30 and TRBJ1-3 gives the whole variable domain SQTIHQWPATLVQPVGSPLSLECTVEGTSNPNLYWYRQAAGRGLQLLFYSVGIGQISSEVPQNLSASRPQDRQFILSSKKLLLSDSGFYLCAWSVGGNTIYFGEGSWLTVV.

This clonotype was seen many times. The chain is built from TRBV20-1 and TRBJ2-1; D is uncertain. The ends were cut back, 5 bases at V and 4 bases at J, with 9 bases in the middle. CDR3 length: 12 amino acids. Per the germline V gene, CDR1 is DFQATT and CDR2 is SNEGSKA (reference sequence). CDR3 protein: CSAWARYNEQFF. CDR3 nucleotides: TGCAGTGCTTGGGCCAGATACAATGAGCAGTTCTTC.